Below, 10 T cell receptor beta chains from the same sample are listed, as sequenced in a study of blood T cell repertoires in COVID-19. The data were produced by immunoSEQ multiplex PCR, yet TCRdb's version contains in-frame clones alone and is incomplete. The table shows about 120,000 clones, with about 70% occurring only once. The specimen was peripheral blood. The receptor source for this set is a woman aged 55-75 years with acute or convalescent COVID-19.

The chain carries TRBV24-1 and TRBJ1-1, with a weak D call TRBD1 (6 bases). Trimming pared 3 bases from V and 1 base from J, leaving 8 bases between. CDR3 size: 14 residues. Germline V gene sequence: CDR1 KGHDR, CDR2 SFDVKD. CDR3 loop: CATSDDRRNTEAFF. The CDR3 DNA is TGTGCCACCAGTGATGACAGGAGGAACACTGAAGCTTTCTTT.

J is TRBJ1-1 and V is TRBV19, with no clear D. Deletions cut 3 bases from V and 2 bases from J, with 7 bases between. The length of the CDR3 is 13 residues. Germline V gives CDR1 LNHDA, CDR2 SQIVND (reference sequence). In DNA form, the CDR3 reads TGTGCCAGTAGTATCGAGATAAACACTGAAGCTTTCTTT. Protein: CASSIEINTEAFF.

V is TRBV24-1 and J is TRBJ2-1, with 8 bases aligning to TRBD2. Per germline, CDR1 KGHDR and CDR2 SFDVKD. This CDR3 has 16 amino acids. J was trimmed by 7 bases and V by 0 bases; bases with no gene match: 7. The CDR3 coding sequence is TGTGCCACCAGTGATTTGGCGGGGGGTAGCTTTAATGAGCAGTTCTTC. Protein sequence: CATSDLAGGSFNEQFF.

The chain has TRBV5-4 and TRBJ2-1; 7 nucleotides agree with TRBD1. With 4 bases clipped from V and 10 bases from J, the junction kept 17 bases outside the gene matches. Per germline, CDR1 SGHNT and CDR2 YYREEE (reference sequence). The CDR3 contains 16 residues. CDR3 region: CASSPRISDRVEEQFF. The CDR3 region has the DNA TGTGCCAGCAGCCCCCGGATCTCAGACAGGGTCGAGGAGCAGTTCTTC.

The rearrangement uses TRBV7-2 and TRBJ2-1; D is possibly TRBD1 (5 bases). Germline assignment: CDR1 SGHTA and CDR2 FQGNSA. The V gene lost 0 bases and the J gene lost 5 bases, with 11 bases spanning the gap. This CDR3 spans 15 amino acids. Here the CDR3 DNA reads TGTGCCAGCAGCTTAGCGCGAGCAGGGAACAATGAGCAGTTCTTC. As protein: CASSLARAGNNEQFF.

The rearrangement links TRBV7-7 to TRBJ2-1, with TRBD1 matching 7 bases. V lost 1 base to trimming and J lost 4 bases; unmatched junction nucleotides: 4. This CDR3 has 15 amino acids. The germline V gene has CDR1 SSHAT and CDR2 FNYEAQ (reference sequence). The CDR3 protein is CASSLDRGAYNEQFF. The CDR3 DNA follows: TGTGCCAGCAGCTTAGACAGGGGCGCTTACAATGAGCAGTTCTTC. The whole variable domain, filled in from reference TRBV7-7 and TRBJ2-1, reads GAGVSQSPRYKVTKRGQDVTLRCDPISSHATLYWYQQALGQGPEFLTYFNYEAQPDKSGLPSDRFSAERPEGSISTLTIQRTEQRDSAMYRCASSLDRGAYNEQFFGPGTRLTVL.

The chain recombines TRBV5-1 with TRBJ2-7; D possibly corresponds to TRBD2 (6 bases). The CDR3 extends over 14 amino acids. CDR1 and CDR2 (germline): SGHRS, YFSETQ. Trimming removed 0 bases at V and 3 bases at J, with 10 bases between. The CDR3: CASSLGRGGYEQYF. The CDR3 DNA is TGCGCCAGCAGCTTGGGACGGGGAGGCTACGAGCAGTACTTC.

This clone has only a few counts. V is TRBV6-6 and J is TRBJ1-2; 8 positions match TRBD1. The germline CDR1 and CDR2 sequences are MNHNY and SVGAGI (reference sequence). V was clipped by 4 bases and J by 4 bases; unmatched bases: 2. The CDR3 loop spans 13 amino acids. The CDR3: CASSSGQGYGYTF. CDR3 bases: TGTGCCAGCAGTTCCGGACAGGGCTATGGCTACACCTTC.

The gene calls are TRBV27 and TRBJ1-3; D is unclear. The V end lost 5 bases, the J end lost 0 bases, and 11 bases lay between the germline ends. This CDR3 is built from 15 residues. Germline V gene data show CDR1 as MNHEY and CDR2 as SMNVEV (reference sequence). The CDR3 DNA is TGTGCCAGCAGTCTACAGCCGTACTCTGGAAACACCATATATTTT. Its protein product is CASSLQPYSGNTIYF.

This chain's CDR3 is CASSGFNGQGSGYTF. CDR3 DNA sequence: TGTGCCAGCAGCGGGTTTAATGGACAGGGTAGTGGCTACACCTTC. The gene calls are TRBV6-5 and TRBJ1-2; 8 positions agree with TRBD1. The CDR3 contains 15 residues. Germline CDR1 reads MNHEY; CDR2 reads SVGAGI. J gave up 7 bases and V 6 bases, and 13 bases lay outside the gene matches.